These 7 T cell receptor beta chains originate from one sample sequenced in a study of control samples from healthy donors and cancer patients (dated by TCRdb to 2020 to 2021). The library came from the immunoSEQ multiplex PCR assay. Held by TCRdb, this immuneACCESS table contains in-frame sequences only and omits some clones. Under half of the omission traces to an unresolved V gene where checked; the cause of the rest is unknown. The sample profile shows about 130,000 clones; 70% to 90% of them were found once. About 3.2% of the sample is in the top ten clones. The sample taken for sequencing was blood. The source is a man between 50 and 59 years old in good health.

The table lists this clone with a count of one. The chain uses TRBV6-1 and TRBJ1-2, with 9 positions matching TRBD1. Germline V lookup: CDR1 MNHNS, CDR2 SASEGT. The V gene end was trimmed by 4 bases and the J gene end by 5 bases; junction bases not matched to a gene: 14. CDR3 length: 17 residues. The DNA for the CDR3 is TGTGCCAGCAGTGTGGGGACAGGGTTGGCTATTTCGTATGGCTACACCTTC. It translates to CASSVGTGLAISYGYTF.

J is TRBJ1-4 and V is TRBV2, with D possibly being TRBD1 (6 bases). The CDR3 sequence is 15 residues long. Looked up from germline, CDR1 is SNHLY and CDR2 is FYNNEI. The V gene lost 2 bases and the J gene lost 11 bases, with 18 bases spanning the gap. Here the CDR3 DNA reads TGTGCCAGCAGTGAATATGTGGGGGCGCAGGCCAAACTGTTTTTT. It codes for CASSEYVGAQAKLFF.

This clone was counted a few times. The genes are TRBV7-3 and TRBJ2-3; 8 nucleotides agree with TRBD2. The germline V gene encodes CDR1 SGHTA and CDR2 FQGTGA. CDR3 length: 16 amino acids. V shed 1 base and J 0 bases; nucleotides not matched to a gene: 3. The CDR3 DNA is TGTGCCAGCAGCTTAATCGGGGGGGCTAGCACAGATACGCAGTATTTT. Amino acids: CASSLIGGASTDTQYF.

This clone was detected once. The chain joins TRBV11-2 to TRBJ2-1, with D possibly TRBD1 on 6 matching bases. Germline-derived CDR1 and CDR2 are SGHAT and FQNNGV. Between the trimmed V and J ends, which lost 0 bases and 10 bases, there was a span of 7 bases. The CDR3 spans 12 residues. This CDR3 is CASSLDRGEQFF. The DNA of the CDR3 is TGTGCCAGCAGCTTAGATAGGGGGGAGCAGTTCTTC.

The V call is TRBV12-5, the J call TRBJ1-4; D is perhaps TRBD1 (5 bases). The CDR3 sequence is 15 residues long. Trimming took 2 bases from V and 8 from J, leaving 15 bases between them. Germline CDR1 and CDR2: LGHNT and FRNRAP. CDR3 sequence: CASGLFSGHFEKLFF. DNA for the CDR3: TGTGCTAGTGGTTTGTTTTCAGGGCATTTCGAAAAACTGTTTTTT.

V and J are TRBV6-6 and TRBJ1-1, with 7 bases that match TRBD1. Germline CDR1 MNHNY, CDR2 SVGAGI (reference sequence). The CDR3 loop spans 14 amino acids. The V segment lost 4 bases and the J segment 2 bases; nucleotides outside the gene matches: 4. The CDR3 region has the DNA TGTGCCAGCAGTTTAAACAGGGGAAACACTGAAGCTTTCTTT. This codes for CASSLNRGNTEAFF.

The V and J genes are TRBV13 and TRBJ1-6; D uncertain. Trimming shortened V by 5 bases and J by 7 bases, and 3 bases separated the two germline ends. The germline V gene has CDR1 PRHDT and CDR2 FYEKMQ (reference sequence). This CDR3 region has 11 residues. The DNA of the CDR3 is TGTGCCAGCAGCGCCAATTCACCCCTCCACTTT. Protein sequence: CASSANSPLHF.